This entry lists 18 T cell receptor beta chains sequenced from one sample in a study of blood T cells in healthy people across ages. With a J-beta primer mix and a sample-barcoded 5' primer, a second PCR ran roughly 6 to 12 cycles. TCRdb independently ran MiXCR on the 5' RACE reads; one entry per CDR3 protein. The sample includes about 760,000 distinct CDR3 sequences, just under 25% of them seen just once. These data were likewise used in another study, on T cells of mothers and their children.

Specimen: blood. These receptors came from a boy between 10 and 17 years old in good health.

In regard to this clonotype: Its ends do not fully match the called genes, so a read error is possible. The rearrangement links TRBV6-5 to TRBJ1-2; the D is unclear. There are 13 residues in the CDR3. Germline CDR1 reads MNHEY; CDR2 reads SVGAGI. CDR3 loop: CASSTTLNYGYTF. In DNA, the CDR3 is TGTGCCAGCAGCACGACCTTGAACTATGGTTACACCTTC.

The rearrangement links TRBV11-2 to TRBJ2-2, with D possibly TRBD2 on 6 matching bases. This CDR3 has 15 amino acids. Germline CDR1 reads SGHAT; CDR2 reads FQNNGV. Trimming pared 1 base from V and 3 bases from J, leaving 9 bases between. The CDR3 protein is CASSLGGGDTGELFF. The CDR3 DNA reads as TGTGCCAGCAGCTTAGGCGGAGGGGACACCGGGGAGCTGTTTTTT.

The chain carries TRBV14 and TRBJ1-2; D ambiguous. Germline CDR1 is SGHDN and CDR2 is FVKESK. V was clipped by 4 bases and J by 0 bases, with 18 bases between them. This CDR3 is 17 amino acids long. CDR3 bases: TGTGCCAGCAGCCCACCGGGAGCACCCTTTTCTAACTATGGCTACACCTTC. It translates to CASSPPGAPFSNYGYTF.

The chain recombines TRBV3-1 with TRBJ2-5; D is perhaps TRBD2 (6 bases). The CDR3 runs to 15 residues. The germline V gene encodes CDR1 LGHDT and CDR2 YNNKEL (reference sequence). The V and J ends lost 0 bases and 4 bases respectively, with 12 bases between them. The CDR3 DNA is TGTGCCAGCAGCCAAGATTCGGGGGATGGAGAGACCCAGTACTTC. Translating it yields CASSQDSGDGETQYF.

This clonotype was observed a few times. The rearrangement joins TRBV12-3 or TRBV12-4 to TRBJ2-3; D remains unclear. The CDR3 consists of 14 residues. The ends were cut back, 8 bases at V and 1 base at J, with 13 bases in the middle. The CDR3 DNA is TGTGCCAGCGACGAGCTGCTGGGCACAGATACGCAGTATTTT. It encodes CASDELLGTDTQYF.

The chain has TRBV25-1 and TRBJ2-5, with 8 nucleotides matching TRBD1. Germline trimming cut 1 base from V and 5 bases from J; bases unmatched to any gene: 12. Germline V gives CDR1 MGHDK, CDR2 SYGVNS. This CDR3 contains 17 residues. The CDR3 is CASSELDPGQGRETQYF. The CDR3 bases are TGTGCCAGCAGTGAATTAGATCCAGGACAGGGAAGGGAGACCCAGTACTTC.

The CDR3 nucleotides read TGTGCCAGCAGCCCGGGGTGGGCCTCCTACAATGAGCAGTTCTTC. Amino acid sequence: CASSPGWASYNEQFF. The V gene is TRBV7-2, the J gene TRBJ2-1; D perhaps matches TRBD2 (5 bases). Trimming cost V 5 bases and J 0 bases, with 11 bases left between them. CDR3 length: 15 amino acids. Germline V gene data show CDR1 as SGHTA and CDR2 as FQGNSA.

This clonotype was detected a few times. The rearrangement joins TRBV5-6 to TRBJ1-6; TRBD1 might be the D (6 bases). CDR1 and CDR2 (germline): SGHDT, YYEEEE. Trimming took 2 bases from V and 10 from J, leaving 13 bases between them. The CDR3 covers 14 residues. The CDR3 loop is CASSLLRGESPLHF. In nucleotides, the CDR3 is TGTGCCAGCAGCTTACTCAGGGGAGAGTCACCCCTCCACTTT.

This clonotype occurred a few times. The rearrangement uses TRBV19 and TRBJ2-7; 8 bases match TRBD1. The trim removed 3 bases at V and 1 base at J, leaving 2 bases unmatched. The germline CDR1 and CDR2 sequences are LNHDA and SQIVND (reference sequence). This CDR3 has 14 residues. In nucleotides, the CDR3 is TGTGCCAGTAGTATTGGACAGGGATCCTACGAGCAGTACTTC. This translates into CASSIGQGSYEQYF.

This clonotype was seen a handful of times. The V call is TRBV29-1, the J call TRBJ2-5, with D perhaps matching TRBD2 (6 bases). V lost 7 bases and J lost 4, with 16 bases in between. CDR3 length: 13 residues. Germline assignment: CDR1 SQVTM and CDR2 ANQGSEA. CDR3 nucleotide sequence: TGCAGCGCCGGGGGACGCTTGCGAGAGACCCAGTACTTC. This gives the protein CSAGGRLRETQYF.

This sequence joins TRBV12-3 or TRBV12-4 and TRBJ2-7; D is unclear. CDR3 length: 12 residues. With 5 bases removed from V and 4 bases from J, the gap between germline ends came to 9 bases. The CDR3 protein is CASSQILYEQYF. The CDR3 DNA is TGTGCCAGCAGTCAGATCCTATACGAGCAGTACTTC.

The CDR3 sequence is CASSFPSGTGSSGNTIYF. Here the CDR3 DNA reads TGTGCCAGCAGCTTCCCATCCGGGACAGGGAGCTCTGGAAACACCATATATTTT. The chain couples TRBV7-2 to TRBJ1-3, with 9 bases matching TRBD1. V trimming: 3 bases; J trimming: 0 bases; junction bases outside the gene matches: 9. Per the germline V gene, CDR1 is SGHTA and CDR2 is FQGNSA. The CDR3 contains 18 residues. Looking up the rest from reference TRBV7-2 and TRBJ1-3 gives the full variable domain: GAGVSQSPSNKVTEKGKDVELRCDPISGHTALYWYRQSLGQGLEFLIYFQGNSAPDKSGLPSDRFSAERTGGSVSTLTIQRTQQEDSAVYLCASSFPSGTGSSGNTIYFGEGSWLTVV.

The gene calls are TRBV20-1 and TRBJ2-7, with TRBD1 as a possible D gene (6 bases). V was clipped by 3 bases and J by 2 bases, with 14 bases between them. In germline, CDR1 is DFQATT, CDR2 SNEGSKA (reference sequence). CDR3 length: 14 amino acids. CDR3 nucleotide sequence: TGCAGTGCTAGGCCGGGACACGCGACCTACGAGCAGTACTTC. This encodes CSARPGHATYEQYF.

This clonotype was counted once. DNA of the CDR3: TGCGCCAGCAGTCATATTCGGGATCCGGAGAAAAATCAGCCCCAGCATTTT. This sequence encodes CASSHIRDPEKNQPQHF. This chain connects TRBV23-1 to TRBJ1-5; D gene unclear. TRBV23-1 is an ORF; its function is uncertain. V dropped 3 bases and J dropped 4 bases, with 19 bases sitting between them. The CDR3 has 17 residues.

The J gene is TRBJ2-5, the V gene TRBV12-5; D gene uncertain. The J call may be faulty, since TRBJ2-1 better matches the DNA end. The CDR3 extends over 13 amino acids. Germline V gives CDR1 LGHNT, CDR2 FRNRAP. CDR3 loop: CASGLGQDNEQFF. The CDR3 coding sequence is TGTGCTAGTGGTTTGGGGCAGGACAATGAGCAGTTCTTC.

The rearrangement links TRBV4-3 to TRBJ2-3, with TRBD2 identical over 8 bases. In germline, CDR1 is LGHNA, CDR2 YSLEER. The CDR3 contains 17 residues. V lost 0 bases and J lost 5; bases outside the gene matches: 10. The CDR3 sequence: CASSQEKRGRIGDTQYF. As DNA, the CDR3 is TGCGCCAGCAGCCAAGAGAAGCGGGGGCGGATAGGAGATACGCAGTATTTT.

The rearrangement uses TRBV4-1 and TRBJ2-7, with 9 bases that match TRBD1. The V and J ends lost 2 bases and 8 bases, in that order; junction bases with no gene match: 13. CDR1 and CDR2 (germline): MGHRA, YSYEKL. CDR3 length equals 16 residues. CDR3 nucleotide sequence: TGCGCCAGCAGCCAACCAACAGGGGGCCTCTGGGGTCAGCAGTACTTC. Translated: CASSQPTGGLWGQQYF.

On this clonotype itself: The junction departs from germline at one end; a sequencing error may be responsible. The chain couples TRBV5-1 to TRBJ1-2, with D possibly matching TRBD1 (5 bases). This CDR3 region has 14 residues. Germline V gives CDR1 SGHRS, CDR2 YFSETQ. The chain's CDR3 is CASSEGRTNYGCTF. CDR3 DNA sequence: TGCGCCAGCAGCGAGGGACGGACTAACTATGGCTGCACCTTC.